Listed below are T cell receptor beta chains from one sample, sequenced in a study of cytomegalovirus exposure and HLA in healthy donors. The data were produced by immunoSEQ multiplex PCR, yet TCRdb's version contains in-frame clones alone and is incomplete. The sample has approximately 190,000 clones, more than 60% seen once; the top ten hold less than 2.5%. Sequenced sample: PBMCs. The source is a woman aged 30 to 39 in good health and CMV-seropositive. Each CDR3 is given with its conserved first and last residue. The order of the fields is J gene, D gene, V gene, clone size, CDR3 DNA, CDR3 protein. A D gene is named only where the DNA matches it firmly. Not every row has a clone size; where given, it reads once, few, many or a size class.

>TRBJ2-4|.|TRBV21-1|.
TGTGCCAGCAGCAAAGCGCGGCAGCCCCTAGCCAAAAACATTCAGTACTTC
CASSKARQPLAKNIQYF
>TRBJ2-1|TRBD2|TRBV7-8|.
TGTGCCAGCAGCCCGCGACTAGCGCCCAGCAGAGAGCAGTTCTTC
CASSPRLAPSREQFF
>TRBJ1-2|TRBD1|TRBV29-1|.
TGCAGCGTTGACCCACAGGGGGCGGGAGGCTACACCTTC
CSVDPQGAGGYTF
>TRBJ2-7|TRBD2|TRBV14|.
TGTGCCAGCAGCTACCGGTGGGGGGGATCGGGAGAGCAGTACTTC
CASSYRWGGSGEQYF
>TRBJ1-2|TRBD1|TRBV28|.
TGTGCCAGCAGTGGCACAGGGGGCGCCTATGGCTACACCTTC
CASSGTGGAYGYTF
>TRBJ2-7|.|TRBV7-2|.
TGTGCCAGCAGCTTAGTATGGTCGGCAGGGACCTACGAGCAGTACTTC
CASSLVWSAGTYEQYF
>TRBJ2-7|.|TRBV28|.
TGTGCCAGCAGTTTATCTGCGCGTCACTACGAGCAGTACTTC
CASSLSARHYEQYF
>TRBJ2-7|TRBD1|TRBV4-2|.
TGTGCCAGCAGCCAAGATAGGGACAGGGACGTGCAGTACTTC
CASSQDRDRDVQYF
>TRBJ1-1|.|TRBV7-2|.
TGTGCCAGCAGCTTAGTTCCCCTTGCAGGGGTCACTGAAGCTTTCTTT
CASSLVPLAGVTEAFF
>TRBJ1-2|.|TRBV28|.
TGTGCCAGCTCTGGAAGCGGCAGCTCGTATGGCTACACCTTC
CASSGSGSSYGYTF
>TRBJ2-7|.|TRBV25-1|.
TGTGCCAGCAGTGATGGCGGAAACTCCTACGAGCAGTACTTC
CASSDGGNSYEQYF
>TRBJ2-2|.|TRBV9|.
TGTGCCAGCAGCGTGGGACACTTGAACACCGGGGAGCTGTTTTTT
CASSVGHLNTGELFF
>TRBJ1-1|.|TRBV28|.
TGTGCCAGCAGTTTATTAGGGGGGAACACTGAAGCTTTCTTT
CASSLLGGNTEAFF
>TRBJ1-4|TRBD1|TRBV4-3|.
TGCGCCAGCAGCCCGGACAGGGGATATGAAAAACTGTTTTTT
CASSPDRGYEKLFF
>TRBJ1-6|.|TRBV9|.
TGTGCCAGCAGCGTAGAAAGCAGGGGCTCCTATAATTCACCCCTCCACTTT
CASSVESRGSYNSPLHF
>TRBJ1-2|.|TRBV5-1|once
TGCGCCAGCAGCCCGGAGACGAGAGGTGGCTACACCTTC
CASSPETRGGYTF
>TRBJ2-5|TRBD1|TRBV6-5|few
TGTGCCAGCAGTTACTCCTACAGGGGGGAGACCCAGTACTTC
CASSYSYRGETQYF
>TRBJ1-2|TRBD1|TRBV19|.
TGTGCCAGTAGTACCGGGGACAGAAACTATGGCTACACCTTC
CASSTGDRNYGYTF
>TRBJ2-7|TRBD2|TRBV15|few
TGTGCCACCAGCAGAGAGGGAGGGCGGCCGCCCTCCTACGAGCAGTACTTC
CATSREGGRPPSYEQYF
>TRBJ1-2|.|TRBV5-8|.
TGTGCCAGCAGCCTCCAGGGGAGCTACTATGGCTACACCTTC
CASSLQGSYYGYTF
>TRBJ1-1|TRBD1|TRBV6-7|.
TGTGCCAGCAGCCCCCCCTCACTGGACAGGGGGGACACTGAAGCTTTCTTT
CASSPPSLDRGDTEAFF
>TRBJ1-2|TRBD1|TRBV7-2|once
TGTGCCAGCAGCGACAGGGTTGCTGGCTACACCTTC
CASSDRVAGYTF
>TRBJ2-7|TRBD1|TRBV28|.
TGTGCCAGCAGCCCCGGACAGGACCCCTACGAGCAGTACTTC
CASSPGQDPYEQYF
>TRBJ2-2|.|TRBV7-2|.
TGTGCCAGCAGCTTAGAGTCCAGGACAGGGGAGCTGTTTTTT
CASSLESRTGELFF
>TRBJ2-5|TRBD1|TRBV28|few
TGTGCCAGCAGATTCTCCGGGACAGGGATTCAGACCCAGTACTTC
CASRFSGTGIQTQYF
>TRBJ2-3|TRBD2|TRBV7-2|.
TGTGCCAGCAGCACGGGGAGGACTAGCCGCACAGATACGCAGTATTTT
CASSTGRTSRTDTQYF
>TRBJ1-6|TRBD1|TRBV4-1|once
TGCGCCAGCAGCCAAGAGGTGAACAGGGGAAGGAATTCACCCCTCCACTTT
CASSQEVNRGRNSPLHF
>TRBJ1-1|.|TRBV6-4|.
TGTGCCAGCAGTGACTCCCCCCGGGTACAGAACACTGAAGCTTTCTTT
CASSDSPRVQNTEAFF
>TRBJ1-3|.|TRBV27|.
TGTGCCAGCAGTCCACAAATCTCTGGAAACACCATATATTTT
CASSPQISGNTIYF
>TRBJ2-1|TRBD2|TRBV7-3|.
TGTGCCAGCAGCATAGCGGGAGCTGGCTACAATGAGCAGTTCTTC
CASSIAGAGYNEQFF
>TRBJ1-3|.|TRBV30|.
TGTGCCTGGAGATCGCGGGCAGGCTACTCTGGAAACACCATATATTTT
CAWRSRAGYSGNTIYF
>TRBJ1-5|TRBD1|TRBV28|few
TGTGCCAGCAGTTTACGCCGGGACAGGGGAGGGTATCAGCCCCAGCATTTT
CASSLRRDRGGYQPQHF